This entry concerns a single T cell receptor beta chain. The sample is drawn from a study of blood T cell repertoires in COVID-19. For the study at large: The United States, Italy and Spain were the sources of the acute and convalescent COVID-19 samples.

CDR1 and CDR2 (germline): SGHVS, FQNEAQ. V shed 4 bases, J shed 3 bases, and the junction held 4 bases outside the gene matches. CDR3 size: 15 residues. TCRdb keeps only in-frame clones here, not all; method: immunoSEQ multiplex PCR. The table includes some 48,000 clones, 90% detected once. The TCR comes from a man aged 65 to 85 with active COVID-19. The genes are TRBV7-8 and TRBJ2-2, with 8 bases fitting TRBD1. Specimen: peripheral blood. DNA of the CDR3: TGTGCCAGCAGCTGGGGACAGGCGGACACCGGGGAGCTGTTTTTT. This sequence encodes CASSWGQADTGELFF.